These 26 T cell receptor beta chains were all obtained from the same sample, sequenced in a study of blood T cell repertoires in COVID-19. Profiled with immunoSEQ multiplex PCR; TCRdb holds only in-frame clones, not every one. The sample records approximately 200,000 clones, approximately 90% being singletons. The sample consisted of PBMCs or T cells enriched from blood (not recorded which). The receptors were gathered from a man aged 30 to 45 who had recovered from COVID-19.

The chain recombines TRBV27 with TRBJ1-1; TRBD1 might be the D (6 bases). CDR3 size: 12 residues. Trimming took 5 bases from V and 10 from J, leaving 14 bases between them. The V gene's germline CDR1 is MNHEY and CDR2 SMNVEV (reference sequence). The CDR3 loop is CASSPGASGAFF. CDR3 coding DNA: TGTGCCAGCAGTCCAGGGGCTAGTGGAGCTTTCTTT.

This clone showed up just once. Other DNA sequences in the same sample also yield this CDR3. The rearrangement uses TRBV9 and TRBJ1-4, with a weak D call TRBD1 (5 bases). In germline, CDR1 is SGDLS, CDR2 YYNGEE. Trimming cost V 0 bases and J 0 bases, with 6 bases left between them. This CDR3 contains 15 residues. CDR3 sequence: CASSVGGATNEKLFF. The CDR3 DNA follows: TGTGCCAGCAGCGTAGGGGGGGCAACTAATGAAAAACTGTTTTTT.

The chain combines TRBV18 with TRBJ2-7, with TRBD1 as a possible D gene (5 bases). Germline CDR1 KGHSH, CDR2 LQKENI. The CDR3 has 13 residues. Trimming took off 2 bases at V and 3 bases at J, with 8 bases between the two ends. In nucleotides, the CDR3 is TGTGCCAGCTCACCAGGGGCCGGCTACGAGCAGTACTTC. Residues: CASSPGAGYEQYF.

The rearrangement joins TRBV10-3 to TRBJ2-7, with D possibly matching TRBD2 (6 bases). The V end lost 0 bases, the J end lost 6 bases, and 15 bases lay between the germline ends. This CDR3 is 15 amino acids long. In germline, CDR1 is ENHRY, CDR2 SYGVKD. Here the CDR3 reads CAISESYNTGGEQYF. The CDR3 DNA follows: TGTGCCATCAGTGAGTCCTACAATACCGGGGGCGAGCAGTACTTC.

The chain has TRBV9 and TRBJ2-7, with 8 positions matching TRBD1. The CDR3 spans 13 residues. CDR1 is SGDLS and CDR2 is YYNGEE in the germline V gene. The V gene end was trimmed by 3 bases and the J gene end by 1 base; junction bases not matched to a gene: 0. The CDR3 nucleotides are TGTGCCAGCAGCGGGGACAGGTCCTACGAGCAGTACTTC. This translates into CASSGDRSYEQYF.

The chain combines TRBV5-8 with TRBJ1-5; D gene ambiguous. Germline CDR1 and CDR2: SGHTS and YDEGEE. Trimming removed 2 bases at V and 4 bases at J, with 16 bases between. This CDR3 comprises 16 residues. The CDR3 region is CASSLRRTGANQPQHF. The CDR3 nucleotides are TGTGCCAGCAGCTTAAGACGAACCGGAGCGAATCAGCCCCAGCATTTT.

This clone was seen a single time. The CDR3: CASSPLVGARGNQPQHF. The CDR3 nucleotides read TGTGCCAGCAGTCCCCTTGTGGGGGCGCGTGGCAATCAGCCCCAGCATTTT. The V gene is TRBV27, the J gene TRBJ1-5, with TRBD1 as a possible D gene (6 bases). Germline CDR1 and CDR2: MNHEY and SMNVEV (reference sequence). The CDR3 runs to 17 residues. Between the trimmed V and J ends, which lost 5 bases and 2 bases, there was a span of 19 bases.

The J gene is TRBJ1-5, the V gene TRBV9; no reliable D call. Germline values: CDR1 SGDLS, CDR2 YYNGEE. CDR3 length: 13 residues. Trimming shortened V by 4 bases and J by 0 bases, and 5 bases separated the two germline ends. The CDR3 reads CASSSNSNQPQHF. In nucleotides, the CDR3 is TGTGCCAGCAGCTCCAATAGCAATCAGCCCCAGCATTTT.

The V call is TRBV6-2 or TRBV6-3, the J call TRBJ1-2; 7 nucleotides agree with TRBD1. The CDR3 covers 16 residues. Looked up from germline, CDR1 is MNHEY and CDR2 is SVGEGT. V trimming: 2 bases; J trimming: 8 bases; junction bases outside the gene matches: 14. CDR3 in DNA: TGTGCCAGCAGTTACGACAGGGAAGGGAAAGGTGGCGGCTACACCTTC. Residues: CASSYDREGKGGGYTF.

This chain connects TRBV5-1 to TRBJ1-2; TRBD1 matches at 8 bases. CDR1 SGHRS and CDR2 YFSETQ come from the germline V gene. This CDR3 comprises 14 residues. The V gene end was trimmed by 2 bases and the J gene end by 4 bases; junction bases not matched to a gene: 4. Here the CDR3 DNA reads TGCGCCAGCAGCTTTGGGACAGGCCCCTATGGCTACACCTTC. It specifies CASSFGTGPYGYTF.

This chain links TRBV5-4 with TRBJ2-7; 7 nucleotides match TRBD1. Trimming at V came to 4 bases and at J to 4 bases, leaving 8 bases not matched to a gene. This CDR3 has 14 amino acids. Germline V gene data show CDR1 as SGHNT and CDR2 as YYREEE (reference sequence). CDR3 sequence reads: CASSPEQGTYEQYF. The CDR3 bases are TGTGCCAGCAGCCCAGAACAGGGGACATACGAGCAGTACTTC.

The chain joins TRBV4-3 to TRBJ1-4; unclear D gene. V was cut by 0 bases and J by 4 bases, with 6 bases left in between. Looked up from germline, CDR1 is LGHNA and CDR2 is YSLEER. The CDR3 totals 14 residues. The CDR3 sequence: CASSQEPYNEKLFF. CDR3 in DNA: TGCGCCAGCAGCCAAGAACCCTATAATGAAAAACTGTTTTTT.

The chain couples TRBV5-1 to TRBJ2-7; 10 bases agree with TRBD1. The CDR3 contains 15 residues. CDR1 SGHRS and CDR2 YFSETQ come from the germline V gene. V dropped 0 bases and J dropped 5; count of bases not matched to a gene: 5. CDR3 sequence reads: CASSLEGDRGNEQYF. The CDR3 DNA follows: TGCGCCAGCAGCTTGGAAGGGGACAGGGGCAACGAGCAGTACTTC.

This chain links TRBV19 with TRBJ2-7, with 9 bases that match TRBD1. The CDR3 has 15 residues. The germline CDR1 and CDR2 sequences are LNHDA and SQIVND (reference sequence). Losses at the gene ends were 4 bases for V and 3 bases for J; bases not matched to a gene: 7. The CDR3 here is CASSSRGQGRYEQYF. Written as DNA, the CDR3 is TGTGCCAGTAGTAGTCGGGGACAGGGTCGCTACGAGCAGTACTTC.

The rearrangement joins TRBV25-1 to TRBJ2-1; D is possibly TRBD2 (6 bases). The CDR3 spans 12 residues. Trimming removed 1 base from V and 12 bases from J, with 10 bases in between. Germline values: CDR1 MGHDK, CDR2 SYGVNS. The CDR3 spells CASSEWGTGQFF. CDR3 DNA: TGTGCCAGCAGTGAATGGGGGACTGGGCAGTTCTTC.

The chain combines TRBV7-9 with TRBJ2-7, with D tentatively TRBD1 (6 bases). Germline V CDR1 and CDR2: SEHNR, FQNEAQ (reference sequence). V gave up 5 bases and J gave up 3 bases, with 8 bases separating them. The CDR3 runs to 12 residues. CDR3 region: CASSQTGYEQYF. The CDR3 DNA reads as TGTGCCAGCAGCCAGACAGGCTACGAGCAGTACTTC.

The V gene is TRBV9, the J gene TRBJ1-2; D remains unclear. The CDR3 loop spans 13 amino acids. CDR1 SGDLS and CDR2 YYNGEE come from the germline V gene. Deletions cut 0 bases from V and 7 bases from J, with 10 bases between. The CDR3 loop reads CASSVDPISGYTF. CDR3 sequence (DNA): TGTGCCAGCAGCGTAGATCCTATTTCTGGCTACACCTTC. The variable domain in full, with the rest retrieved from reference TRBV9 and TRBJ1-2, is DSGVTQTPKHLITATGQRVTLRCSPRSGDLSVYWYQQSLDQGLQFLIQYYNGEERAKGNILERFSAQQFPDLHSELNLSSLELGDSALYFCASSVDPISGYTFGSGTRLTVV.

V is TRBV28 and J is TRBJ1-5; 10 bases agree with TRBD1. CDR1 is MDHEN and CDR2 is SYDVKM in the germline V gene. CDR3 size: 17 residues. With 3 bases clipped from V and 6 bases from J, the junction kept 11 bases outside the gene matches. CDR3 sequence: CASSFSQDRGSRQPQHF. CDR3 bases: TGTGCCAGCAGTTTTTCCCAGGACAGGGGGTCGCGTCAGCCCCAGCATTTT.

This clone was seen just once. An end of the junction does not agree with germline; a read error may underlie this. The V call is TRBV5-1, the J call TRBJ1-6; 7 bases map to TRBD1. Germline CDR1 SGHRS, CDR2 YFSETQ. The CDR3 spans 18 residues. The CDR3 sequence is CASSRTMTGSSYNSSLHF. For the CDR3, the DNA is TGCGCCAGCAGCCGAACTATGACAGGGAGCTCCTATAATTCATCCCTCCACTTT.

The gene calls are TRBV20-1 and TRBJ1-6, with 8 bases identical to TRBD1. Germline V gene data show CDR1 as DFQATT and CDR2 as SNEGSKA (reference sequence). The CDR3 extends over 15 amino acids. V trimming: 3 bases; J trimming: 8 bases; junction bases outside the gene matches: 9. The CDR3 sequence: CSASPPQGAYSPLHF. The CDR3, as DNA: TGCAGTGCTAGTCCCCCGCAGGGGGCATATTCACCCCTCCACTTT.

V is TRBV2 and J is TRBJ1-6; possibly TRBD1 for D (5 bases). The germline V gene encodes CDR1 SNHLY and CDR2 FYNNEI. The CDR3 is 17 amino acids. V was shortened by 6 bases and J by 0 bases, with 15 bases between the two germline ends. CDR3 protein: CASRTRADSSYNSPLHF. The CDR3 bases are TGTGCCAGCAGGACCCGGGCAGACAGCTCCTATAATTCACCCCTCCACTTT.

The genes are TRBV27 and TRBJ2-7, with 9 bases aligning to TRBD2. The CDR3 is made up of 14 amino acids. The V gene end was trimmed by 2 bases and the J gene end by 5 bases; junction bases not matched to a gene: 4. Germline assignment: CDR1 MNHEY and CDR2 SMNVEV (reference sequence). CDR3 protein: CASSLGTSLNEQYF. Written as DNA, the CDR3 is TGTGCCAGCAGTTTAGGGACTAGCCTAAACGAGCAGTACTTC.

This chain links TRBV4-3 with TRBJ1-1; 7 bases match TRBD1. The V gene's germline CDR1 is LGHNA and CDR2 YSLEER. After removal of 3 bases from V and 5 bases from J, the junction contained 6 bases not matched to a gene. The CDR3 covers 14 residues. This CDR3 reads CASSHATGRTEAFF. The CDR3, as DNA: TGCGCCAGCAGCCACGCGACAGGGAGAACTGAAGCTTTCTTT.

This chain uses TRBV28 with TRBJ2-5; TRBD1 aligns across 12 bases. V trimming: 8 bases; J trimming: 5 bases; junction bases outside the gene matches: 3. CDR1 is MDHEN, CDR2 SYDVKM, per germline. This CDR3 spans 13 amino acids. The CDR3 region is CASRDRGRETQYF. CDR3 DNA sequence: TGTGCCAGCCGGGACAGGGGGCGGGAGACCCAGTACTTC.

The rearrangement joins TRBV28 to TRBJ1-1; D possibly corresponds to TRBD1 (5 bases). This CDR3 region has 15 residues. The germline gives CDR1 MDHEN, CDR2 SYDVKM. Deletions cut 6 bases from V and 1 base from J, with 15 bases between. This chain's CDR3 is CASSYEGQRNTEAFF. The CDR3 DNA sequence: TGTGCCAGCAGCTACGAAGGACAAAGGAACACTGAAGCTTTCTTT.

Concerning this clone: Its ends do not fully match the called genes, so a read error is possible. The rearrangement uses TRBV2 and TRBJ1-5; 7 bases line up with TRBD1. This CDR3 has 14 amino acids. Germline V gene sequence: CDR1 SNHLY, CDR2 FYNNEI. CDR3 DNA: TGTGCCAGCAGAGAAGACAGGGTCAATCAGCCCCAGCATTTT. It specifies CASREDRVNQPQHF.